This TCR beta chain stems from a study of blood T cell repertoires in COVID-19. Study summary: Acute-phase and convalescent COVID-19 samples originated in the United States, Italy and Spain. PBMCs, B-cell-depleted T cells, or T cells were the source of the cDNA or gDNA that made up the material.

Germline V gives CDR1 MRHNA, CDR2 SNTAGT. The CDR3 spans 13 residues. The ends lost 6 bases at V and 6 bases at J; junction bases unmatched: 6. Original methodology: For nucleated cells, counts were estimated from reference gene primer amplification. The method was immunoSEQ multiplex PCR; TCRdb's version includes in-frame clones alone and lacks a portion of them. V and J calls and clone size are those listed in that table; D and trimming were worked out from the DNA. This table holds under 300,000 clones, approximately 91% found once. This clonotype was sampled from a man in his forties or fifties with acute or convalescent COVID-19. The material sequenced was peripheral blood. The chain links TRBV6-4 to TRBJ1-2; 8 bases are a match to TRBD1. CDR3 DNA sequence: TGTGCCAGCAGAGGACAGGGTGCGGATGGCTACACCTTC. The encoded protein is CASRGQGADGYTF.